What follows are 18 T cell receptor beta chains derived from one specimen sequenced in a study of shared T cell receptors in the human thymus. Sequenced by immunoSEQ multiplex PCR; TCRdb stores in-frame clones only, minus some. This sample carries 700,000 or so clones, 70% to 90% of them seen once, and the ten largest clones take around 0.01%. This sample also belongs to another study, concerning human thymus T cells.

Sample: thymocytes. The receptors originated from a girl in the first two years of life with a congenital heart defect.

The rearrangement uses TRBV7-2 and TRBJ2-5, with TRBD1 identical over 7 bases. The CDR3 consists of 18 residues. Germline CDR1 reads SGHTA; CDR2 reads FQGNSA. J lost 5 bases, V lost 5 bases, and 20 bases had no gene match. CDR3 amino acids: CASSRQGSLPAGIETQYF. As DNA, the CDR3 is TGTGCCAGCAGCCGACAGGGCAGTCTCCCTGCTGGTATTGAGACCCAGTACTTC.

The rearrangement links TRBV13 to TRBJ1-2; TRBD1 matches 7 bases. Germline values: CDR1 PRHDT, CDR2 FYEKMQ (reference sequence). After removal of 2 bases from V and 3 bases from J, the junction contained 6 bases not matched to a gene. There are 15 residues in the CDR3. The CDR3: CASSLKHDRDYGYTF. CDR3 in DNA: TGTGCCAGCAGCTTAAAACACGACAGGGACTATGGCTACACCTTC. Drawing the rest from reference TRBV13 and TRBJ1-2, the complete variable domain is AAGVIQSPRHLIKEKRETATLKCYPIPRHDTVYWYQQGPGQDPQFLISFYEKMQSDKGSIPDRFSAQQFSDYHSELNMSSLELGDSALYFCASSLKHDRDYGYTFGSGTRLTVV.

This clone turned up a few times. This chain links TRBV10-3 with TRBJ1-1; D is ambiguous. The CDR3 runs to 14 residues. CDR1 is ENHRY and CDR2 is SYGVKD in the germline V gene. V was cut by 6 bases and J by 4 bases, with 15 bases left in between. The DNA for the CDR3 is TGTGCCATCAGGCTCGGGGAACGAGGCACTGAAGCTTTCTTT. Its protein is CAIRLGERGTEAFF.

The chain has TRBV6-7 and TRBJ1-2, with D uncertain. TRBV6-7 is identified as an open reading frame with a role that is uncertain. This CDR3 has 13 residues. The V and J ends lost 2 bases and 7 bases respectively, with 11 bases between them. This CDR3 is CASSYPAGPGYTF. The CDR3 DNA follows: TGTGCCAGCAGTTACCCCGCGGGCCCTGGCTACACCTTC.

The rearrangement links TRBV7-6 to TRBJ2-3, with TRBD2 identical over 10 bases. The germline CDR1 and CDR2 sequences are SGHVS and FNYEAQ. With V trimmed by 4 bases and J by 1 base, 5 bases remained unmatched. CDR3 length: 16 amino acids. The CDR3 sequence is CASSYRAGGGTDTQYF. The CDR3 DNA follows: TGTGCCAGCAGCTACCGAGCGGGGGGGGGCACAGATACGCAGTATTTT.

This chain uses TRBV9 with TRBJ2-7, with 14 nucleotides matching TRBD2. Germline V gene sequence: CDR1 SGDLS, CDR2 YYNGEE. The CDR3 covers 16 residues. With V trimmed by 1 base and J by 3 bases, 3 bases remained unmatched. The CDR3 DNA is TGTGCCAGCAGCGTACAGGGACTAGCGGGGGTCTACGAGCAGTACTTC. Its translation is CASSVQGLAGVYEQYF.

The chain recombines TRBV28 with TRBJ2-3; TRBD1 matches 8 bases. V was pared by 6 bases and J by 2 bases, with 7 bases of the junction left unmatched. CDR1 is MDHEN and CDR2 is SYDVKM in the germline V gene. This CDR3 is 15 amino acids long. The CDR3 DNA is TGTGCCAGCAGGCCACGGGACAGGTTCACAGATACGCAGTATTTT. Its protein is CASRPRDRFTDTQYF.

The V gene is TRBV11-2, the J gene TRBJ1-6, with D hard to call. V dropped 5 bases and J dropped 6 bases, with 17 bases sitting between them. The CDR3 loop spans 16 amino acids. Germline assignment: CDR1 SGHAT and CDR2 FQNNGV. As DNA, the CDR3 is TGTGCCAGCAGCCCATGGGTTGGGCAGATTAATTCACCCCTCCACTTT. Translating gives CASSPWVGQINSPLHF.

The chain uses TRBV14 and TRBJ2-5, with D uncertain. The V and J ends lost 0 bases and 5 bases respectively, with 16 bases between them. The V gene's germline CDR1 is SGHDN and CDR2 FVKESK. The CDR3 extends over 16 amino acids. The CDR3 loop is CASSQDRLGSEETQYF. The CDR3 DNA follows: TGTGCCAGCAGCCAAGATAGGTTAGGTTCGGAGGAGACCCAGTACTTC.

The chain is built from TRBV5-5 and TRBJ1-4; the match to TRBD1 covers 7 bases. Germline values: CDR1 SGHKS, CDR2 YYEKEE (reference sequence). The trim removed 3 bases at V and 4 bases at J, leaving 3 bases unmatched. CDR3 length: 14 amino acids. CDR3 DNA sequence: TGTGCCAGCAGCTGGACAGGCCATAATGAAAAACTGTTTTTT. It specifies CASSWTGHNEKLFF.

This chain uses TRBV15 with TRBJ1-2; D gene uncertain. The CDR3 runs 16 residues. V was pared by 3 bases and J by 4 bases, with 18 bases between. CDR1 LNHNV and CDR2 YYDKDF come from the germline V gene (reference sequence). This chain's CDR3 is CATSRSFDEDFYGYTF. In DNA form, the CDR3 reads TGTGCCACCAGCAGGTCGTTCGACGAGGACTTCTATGGCTACACCTTC.

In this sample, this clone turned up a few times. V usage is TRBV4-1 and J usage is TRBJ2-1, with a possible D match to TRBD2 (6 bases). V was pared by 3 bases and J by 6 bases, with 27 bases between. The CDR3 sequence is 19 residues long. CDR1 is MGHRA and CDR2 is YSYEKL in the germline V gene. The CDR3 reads CASSQPFNPERGTGNEQFF. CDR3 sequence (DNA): TGCGCCAGCAGCCAGCCCTTCAACCCGGAACGGGGGACCGGCAATGAGCAGTTCTTC.

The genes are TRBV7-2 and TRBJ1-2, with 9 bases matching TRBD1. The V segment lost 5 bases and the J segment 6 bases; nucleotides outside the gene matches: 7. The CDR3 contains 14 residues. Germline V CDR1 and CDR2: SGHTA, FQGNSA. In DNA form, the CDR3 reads TGTGCCAGCAGCCCCTCGGACAGGGGAGATGGCTACACCTTC. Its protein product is CASSPSDRGDGYTF.

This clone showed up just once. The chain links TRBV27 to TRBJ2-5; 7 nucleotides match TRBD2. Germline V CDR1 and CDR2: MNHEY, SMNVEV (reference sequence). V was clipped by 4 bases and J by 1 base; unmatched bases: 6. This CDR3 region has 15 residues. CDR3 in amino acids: CASSSARGIQETQYF. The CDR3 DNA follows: TGTGCCAGCAGTTCCGCGCGGGGGATCCAAGAGACCCAGTACTTC.

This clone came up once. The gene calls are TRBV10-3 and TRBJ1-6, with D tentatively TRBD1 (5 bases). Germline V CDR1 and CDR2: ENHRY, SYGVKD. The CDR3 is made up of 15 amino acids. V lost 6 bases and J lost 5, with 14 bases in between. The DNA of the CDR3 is TGTGCCATCAGACCGTCCGGGGGGGATAATTCACCCCTCCACTTT. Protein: CAIRPSGGDNSPLHF.

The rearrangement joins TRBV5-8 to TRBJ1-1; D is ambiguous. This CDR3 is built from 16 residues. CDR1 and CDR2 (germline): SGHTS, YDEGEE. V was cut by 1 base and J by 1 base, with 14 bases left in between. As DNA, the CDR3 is TGTGCCAGCAGCTTGAGTAAGAAACCCAGGAACACTGAAGCTTTCTTT. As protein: CASSLSKKPRNTEAFF.

The CDR3 loop reads CASSLDRTHSNQPQHF. The CDR3 nucleotides read TGTGCCAGCAGTCTGGACAGGACCCATAGCAATCAGCCCCAGCATTTT. The chain recombines TRBV27 with TRBJ1-5, with TRBD1 identical over 7 bases. The CDR3 sequence is 16 residues long. Germline V CDR1 and CDR2: MNHEY, SMNVEV (reference sequence). With V trimmed by 5 bases and J by 0 bases, 7 bases remained unmatched.

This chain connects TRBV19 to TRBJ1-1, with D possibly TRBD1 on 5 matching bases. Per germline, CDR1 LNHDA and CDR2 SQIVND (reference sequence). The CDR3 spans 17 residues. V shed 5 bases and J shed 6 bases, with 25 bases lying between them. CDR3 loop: CASSFGGETTESPEAFF. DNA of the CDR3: TGTGCCAGTAGTTTTGGTGGGGAAACGACAGAGAGCCCTGAAGCTTTCTTT.